This TCR beta chain was retrieved from a study of blood T cell repertoires in COVID-19. Whole-study context: Specimens from acute and convalescent COVID-19 originated in the United States, Italy and Spain. PBMCs, B-cell-depleted T cells, or T cells were the source of the cDNA or gDNA that made up the material.

Sequencing was performed with immunoSEQ multiplex PCR; in TCRdb, only in-frame clones are kept and a portion is missing. The sample contains around 260,000 clones, roughly 85% of which appear only once. Adults between about 18 and 89 years of age took part from under 25 US areas. The study assigned cohorts using participant-reported clinical history. V lost 5 bases, J lost 0 bases, and 14 bases lay in between. Looked up from germline, CDR1 is MNHEY and CDR2 is SMNVEV (reference sequence). The CDR3 sequence is 16 residues long. The receptor was derived from a woman in her twenties or thirties who had recovered from COVID-19. Sequencing was performed on PBMCs or T cells enriched from blood (not recorded which). The rearrangement links TRBV27 to TRBJ2-1; D unresolved. CDR3 nucleotide sequence: TGTGCCAGCAGTGCGTCTGTGATGCTCTCCTACAATGAGCAGTTCTTC. Translated, it gives CASSASVMLSYNEQFF.